This T cell receptor beta chain was identified during a study of blood T cell repertoires in COVID-19. Patients at the Seattle site were enrolled during active infection and followed longitudinally. The CDR3 length is 12 residues. The V and J ends lost 5 bases and 11 bases respectively, with 10 bases between them. Germline CDR1 reads LNHDA; CDR2 reads SQIVND (reference sequence). In the original analysis: Counts of nucleated cells, estimated from reference gene primer amplification, were obtained. Profiling relied on immunoSEQ multiplex PCR, and the TCRdb table lists in-frame clones only, not all of them. V and J calls and clone size are given by that table; D and trimming were obtained from the DNA. The sample includes fewer than 80,000 clones, around nine tenths seen only once; the top ten take 5.5% to 7%.

This sequence originates from a man older than 75 with COVID-19, enrolled during active disease. The rearrangement links TRBV19 to TRBJ1-6, with unresolved D. Source material: peripheral blood. DNA of the CDR3: TGTGCCAGTAGTTCCCGAGGTACACCCCTCCACTTT. It encodes CASSSRGTPLHF.